The table lists the clone carrying this T cell receptor beta chain with a few counts. The data originate from a study of prognosis after radiotherapy for stage I lung cancer. For the study at large: About seven patients had tumors that were squamous cell carcinoma, and more than ten had adenocarcinoma.

Germline V gene lookup returns CDR1 MNHEY and CDR2 SVGEGT. The CDR3 covers 13 residues. Trimming took off 0 bases at V and 5 bases at J, with 8 bases between the two ends. Genomic DNA provided the template from which TCR beta CDR3 was amplified by two-round multiplex PCR. The first PCR round targeted every TRBV and TRBJ gene with specific primers. MiXCR, run by TCRdb on the multiplex PCR reads, gives a single entry per CDR3 protein. The sample consists of fewer than 25,000 distinct CDR3 sequences, approximately 50% of them appearing once. The source is a donor at least 50 years old with non-small cell lung cancer. This rearrangement joins TRBV6-2 or TRBV6-3 to TRBJ2-7; D may correspond to TRBD1 or TRBD2 (5 bases each). The sequencing here drew on PBMCs, taken before or after stereotactic body radiation therapy (not recorded which). DNA for the CDR3: TGTGCCAGCAGTTACTCGGGACCTAACGAGCAGTACTTC. Its protein product is CASSYSGPNEQYF.